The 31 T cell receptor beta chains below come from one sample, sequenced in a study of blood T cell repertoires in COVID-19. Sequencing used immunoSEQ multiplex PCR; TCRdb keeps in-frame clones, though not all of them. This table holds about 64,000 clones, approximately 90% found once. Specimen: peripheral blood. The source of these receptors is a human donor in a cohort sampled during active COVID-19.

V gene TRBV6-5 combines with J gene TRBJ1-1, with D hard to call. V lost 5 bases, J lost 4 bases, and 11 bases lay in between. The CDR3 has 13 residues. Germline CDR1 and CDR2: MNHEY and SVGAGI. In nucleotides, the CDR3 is TGTGCCAGCAGTCTTGCATGGAGCACTGAAGCTTTCTTT. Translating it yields CASSLAWSTEAFF.

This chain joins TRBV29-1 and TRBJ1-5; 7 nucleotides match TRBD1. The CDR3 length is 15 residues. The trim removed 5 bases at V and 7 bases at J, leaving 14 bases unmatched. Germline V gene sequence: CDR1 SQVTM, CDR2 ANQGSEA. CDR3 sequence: CSVLIEGTEGQPQHF. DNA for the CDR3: TGCAGCGTTCTCATCGAGGGGACAGAAGGGCAGCCCCAGCATTTT.

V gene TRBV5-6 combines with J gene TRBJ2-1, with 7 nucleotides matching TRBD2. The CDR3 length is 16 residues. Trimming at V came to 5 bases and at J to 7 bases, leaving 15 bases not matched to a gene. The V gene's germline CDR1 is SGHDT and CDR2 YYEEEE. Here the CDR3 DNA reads TGTGCCAGCAGTCCCCTCCTAGCGGTTTTTTCTAATGAGCAGTTCTTC. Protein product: CASSPLLAVFSNEQFF.

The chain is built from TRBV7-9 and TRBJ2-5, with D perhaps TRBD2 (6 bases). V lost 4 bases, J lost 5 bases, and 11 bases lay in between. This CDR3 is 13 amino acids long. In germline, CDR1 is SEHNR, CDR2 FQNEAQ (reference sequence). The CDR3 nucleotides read TGTGCCAGCAGCTGGGGAGGTTTCGAGACCCAGTACTTC. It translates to CASSWGGFETQYF.

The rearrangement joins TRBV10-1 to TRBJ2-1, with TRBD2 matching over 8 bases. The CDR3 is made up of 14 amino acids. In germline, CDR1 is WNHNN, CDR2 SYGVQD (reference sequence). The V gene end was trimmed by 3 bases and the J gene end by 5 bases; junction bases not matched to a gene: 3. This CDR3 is CASSEGTRDNEQFF. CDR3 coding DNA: TGCGCCAGCAGTGAAGGGACTAGGGACAATGAGCAGTTCTTC.

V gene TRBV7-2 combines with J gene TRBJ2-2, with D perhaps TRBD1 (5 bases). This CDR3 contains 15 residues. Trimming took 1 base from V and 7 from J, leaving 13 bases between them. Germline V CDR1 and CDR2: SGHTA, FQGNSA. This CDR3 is CASSLVAQGHGELFF. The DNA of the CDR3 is TGTGCCAGCAGCTTAGTTGCCCAGGGTCACGGGGAGCTGTTTTTT.

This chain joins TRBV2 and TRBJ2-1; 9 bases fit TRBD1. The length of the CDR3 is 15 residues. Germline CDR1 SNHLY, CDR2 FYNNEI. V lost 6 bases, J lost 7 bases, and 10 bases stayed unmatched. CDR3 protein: CASRDGTGWGNEQFF. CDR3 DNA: TGTGCCAGCAGGGACGGGACAGGGTGGGGAAATGAGCAGTTCTTC. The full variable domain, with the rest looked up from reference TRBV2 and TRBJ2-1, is EPEVTQTPSHQVTQMGQEVILRCVPISNHLYFYWYRQILGQKVEFLVSFYNNEISEKSEIFDDQFSVERPDGSNFTLKIRSTKLEDSAMYFCASRDGTGWGNEQFFGPGTRLTVL.

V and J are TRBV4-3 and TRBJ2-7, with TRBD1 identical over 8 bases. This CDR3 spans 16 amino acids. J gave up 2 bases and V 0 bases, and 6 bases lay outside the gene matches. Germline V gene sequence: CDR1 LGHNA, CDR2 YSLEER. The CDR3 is CASSQDPGQGAYEQYF. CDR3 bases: TGCGCCAGCAGCCAAGATCCCGGACAGGGAGCCTACGAGCAGTACTTC.

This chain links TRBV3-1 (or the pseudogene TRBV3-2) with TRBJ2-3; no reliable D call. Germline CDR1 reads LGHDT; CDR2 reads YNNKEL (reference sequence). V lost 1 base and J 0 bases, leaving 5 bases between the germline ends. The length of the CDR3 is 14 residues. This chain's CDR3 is CASSQAVSTDTQYF. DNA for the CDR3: TGTGCCAGCAGCCAAGCCGTGAGCACAGATACGCAGTATTTT.

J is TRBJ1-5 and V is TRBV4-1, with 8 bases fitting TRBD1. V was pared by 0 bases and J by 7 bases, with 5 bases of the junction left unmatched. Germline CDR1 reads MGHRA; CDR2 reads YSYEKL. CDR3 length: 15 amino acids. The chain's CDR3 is CASSQEYTGGQPQHF. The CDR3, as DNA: TGCGCCAGCAGCCAAGAGTACACAGGGGGGCAGCCCCAGCATTTT.

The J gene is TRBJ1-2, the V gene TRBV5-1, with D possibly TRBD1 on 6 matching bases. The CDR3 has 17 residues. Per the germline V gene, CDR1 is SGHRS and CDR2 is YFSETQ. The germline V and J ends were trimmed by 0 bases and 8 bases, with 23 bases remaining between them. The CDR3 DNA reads TGCGCCAGCAGCTTGGCGCCCCCAGGGGTGCTAGGATACGGCTACACCTTC. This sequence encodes CASSLAPPGVLGYGYTF.

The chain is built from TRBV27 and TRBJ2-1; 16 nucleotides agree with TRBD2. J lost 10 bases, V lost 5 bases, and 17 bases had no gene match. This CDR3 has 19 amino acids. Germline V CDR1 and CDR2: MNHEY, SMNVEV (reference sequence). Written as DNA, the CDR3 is TGTGCCAGCAGTCTCCTGGGACTAGCGGGAGGGCCGGGGGCGAGGGAGCAGTTCTTC. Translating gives CASSLLGLAGGPGAREQFF.

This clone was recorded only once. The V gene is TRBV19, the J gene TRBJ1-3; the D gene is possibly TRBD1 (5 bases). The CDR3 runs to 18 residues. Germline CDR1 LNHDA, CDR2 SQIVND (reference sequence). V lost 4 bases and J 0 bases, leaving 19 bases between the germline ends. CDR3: CASSRGQSPFPSGNTIYF. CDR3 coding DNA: TGTGCCAGTAGTAGAGGACAAAGCCCCTTCCCCTCTGGAAACACCATATATTTT.

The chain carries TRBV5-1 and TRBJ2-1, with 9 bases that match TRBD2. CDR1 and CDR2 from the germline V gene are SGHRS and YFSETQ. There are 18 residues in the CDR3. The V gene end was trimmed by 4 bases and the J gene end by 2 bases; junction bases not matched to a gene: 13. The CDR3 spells CASSLSTSGLVTYNEQFF. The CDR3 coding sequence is TGCGCCAGCAGCCTGTCGACTAGCGGCCTTGTTACCTACAATGAGCAGTTCTTC.

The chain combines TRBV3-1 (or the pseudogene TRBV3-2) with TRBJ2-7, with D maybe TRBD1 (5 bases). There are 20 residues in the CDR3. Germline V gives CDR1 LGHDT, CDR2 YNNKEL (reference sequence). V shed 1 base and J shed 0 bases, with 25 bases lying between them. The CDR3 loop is CASSQVLDRVGIKSSYEQYF. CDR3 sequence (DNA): TGTGCCAGCAGCCAAGTCCTTGACAGAGTTGGTATCAAAAGCTCCTACGAGCAGTACTTC.

The CDR3 loop is CASRSRQGWTEAFF. CDR3 nucleotide sequence: TGTGCCAGCAGAAGCCGACAGGGGTGGACTGAAGCTTTCTTT. The chain recombines TRBV5-6 with TRBJ1-1; 8 bases line up with TRBD1. Germline V lookup: CDR1 SGHDT, CDR2 YYEEEE. The V and J ends lost 5 bases and 5 bases, in that order; junction bases with no gene match: 8. The CDR3 runs 14 residues.

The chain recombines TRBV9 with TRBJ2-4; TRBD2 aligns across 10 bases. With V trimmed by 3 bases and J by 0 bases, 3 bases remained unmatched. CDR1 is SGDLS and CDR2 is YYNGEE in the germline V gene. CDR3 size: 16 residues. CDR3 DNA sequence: TGTGCCAGCAGCGCCTTAGCGGGAGGAGCCAAAAACATTCAGTACTTC. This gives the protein CASSALAGGAKNIQYF.

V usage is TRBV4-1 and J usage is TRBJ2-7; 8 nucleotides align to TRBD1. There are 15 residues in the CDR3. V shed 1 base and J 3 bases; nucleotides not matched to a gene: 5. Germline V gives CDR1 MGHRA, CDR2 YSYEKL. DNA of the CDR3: TGCGCCAGCAGCCAAGTGACAGGGGAGGTCTACGAGCAGTACTTC. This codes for CASSQVTGEVYEQYF.

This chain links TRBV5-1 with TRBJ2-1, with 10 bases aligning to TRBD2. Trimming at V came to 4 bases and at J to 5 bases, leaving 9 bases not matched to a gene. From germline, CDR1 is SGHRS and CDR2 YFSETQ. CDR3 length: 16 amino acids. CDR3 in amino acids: CASSPESGRVNNEQFF. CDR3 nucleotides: TGCGCCAGCAGCCCCGAAAGCGGGAGGGTAAACAATGAGCAGTTCTTC.

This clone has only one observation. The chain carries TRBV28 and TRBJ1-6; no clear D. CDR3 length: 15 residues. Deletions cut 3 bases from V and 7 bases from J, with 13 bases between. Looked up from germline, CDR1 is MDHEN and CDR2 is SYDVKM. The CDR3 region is CASSFSGFQNSPLHF. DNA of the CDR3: TGTGCCAGCAGTTTTAGCGGGTTTCAGAATTCACCCCTCCACTTT.

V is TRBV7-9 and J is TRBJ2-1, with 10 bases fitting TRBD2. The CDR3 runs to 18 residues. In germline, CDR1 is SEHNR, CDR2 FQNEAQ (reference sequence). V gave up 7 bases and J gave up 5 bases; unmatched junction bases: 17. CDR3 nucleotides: TGTGCCAGCAATAGTCTAGCGGGAGTAGGGACGAGGGACAATGAGCAGTTCTTC. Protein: CASNSLAGVGTRDNEQFF.

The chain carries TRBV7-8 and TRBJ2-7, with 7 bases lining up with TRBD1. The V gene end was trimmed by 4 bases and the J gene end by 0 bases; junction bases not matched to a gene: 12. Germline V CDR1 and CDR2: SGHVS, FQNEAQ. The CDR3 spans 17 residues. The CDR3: CASSWRRQGTISYEQYF. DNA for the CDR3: TGTGCCAGCAGCTGGCGCCGACAGGGCACAATCTCCTACGAGCAGTACTTC.

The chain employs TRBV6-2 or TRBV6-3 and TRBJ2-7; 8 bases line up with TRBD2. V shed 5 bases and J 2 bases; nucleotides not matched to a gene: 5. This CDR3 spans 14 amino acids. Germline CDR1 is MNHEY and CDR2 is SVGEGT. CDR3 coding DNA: TGTGCCAGCAGTCCACGGGGGGGGACCTACGAGCAGTACTTC. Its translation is CASSPRGGTYEQYF.

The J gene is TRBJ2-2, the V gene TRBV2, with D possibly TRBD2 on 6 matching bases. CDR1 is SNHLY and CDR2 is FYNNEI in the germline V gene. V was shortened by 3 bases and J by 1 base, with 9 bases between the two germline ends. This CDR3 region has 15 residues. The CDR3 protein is CASSEGLLNTGELFF. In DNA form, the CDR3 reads TGTGCCAGCAGTGAGGGACTCCTGAACACCGGGGAGCTGTTTTTT.

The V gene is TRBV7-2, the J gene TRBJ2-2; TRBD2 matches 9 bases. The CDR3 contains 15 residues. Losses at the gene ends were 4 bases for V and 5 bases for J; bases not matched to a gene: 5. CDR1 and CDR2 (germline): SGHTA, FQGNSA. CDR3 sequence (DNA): TGTGCCAGCAGCTCCCGACTAGCGGTGACCGGGGAGCTGTTTTTT. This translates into CASSSRLAVTGELFF.

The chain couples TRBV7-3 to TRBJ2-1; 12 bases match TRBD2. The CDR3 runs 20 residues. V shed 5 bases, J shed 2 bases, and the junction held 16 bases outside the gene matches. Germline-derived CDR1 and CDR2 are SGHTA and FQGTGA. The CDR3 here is CASSRTGGLAGQTAYNEQFF. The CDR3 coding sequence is TGTGCCAGCAGCCGGACAGGAGGACTAGCGGGGCAAACAGCCTACAATGAGCAGTTCTTC.

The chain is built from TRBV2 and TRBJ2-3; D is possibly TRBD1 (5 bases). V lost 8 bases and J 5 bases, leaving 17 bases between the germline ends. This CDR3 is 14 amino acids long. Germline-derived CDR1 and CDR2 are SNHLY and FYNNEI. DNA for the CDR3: TGTGCCAGCCCCCGGTGGGTAGGGGAAGATACGCAGTATTTT. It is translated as CASPRWVGEDTQYF.

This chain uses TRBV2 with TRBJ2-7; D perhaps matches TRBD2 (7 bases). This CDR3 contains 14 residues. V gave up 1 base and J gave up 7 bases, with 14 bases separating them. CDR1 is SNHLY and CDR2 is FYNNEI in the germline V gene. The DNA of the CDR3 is TGTGCCAGCAGTGAAGAGGGAGGGGGTGCGGAGCAGTACTTC. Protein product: CASSEEGGGAEQYF.

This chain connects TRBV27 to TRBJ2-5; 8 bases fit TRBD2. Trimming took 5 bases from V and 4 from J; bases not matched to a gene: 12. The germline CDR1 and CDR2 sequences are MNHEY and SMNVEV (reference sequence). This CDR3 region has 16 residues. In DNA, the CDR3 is TGTGCCAGCAGTGCCCTCCGGGGGGGTTCTTTAGAGACCCAGTACTTC. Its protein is CASSALRGGSLETQYF.

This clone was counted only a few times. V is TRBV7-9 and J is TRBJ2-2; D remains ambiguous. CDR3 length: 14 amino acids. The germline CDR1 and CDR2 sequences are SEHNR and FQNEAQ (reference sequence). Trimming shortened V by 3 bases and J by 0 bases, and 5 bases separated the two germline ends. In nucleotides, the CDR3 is TGTGCCAGCAGCTTCGACACGAACACCGGGGAGCTGTTTTTT. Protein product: CASSFDTNTGELFF.

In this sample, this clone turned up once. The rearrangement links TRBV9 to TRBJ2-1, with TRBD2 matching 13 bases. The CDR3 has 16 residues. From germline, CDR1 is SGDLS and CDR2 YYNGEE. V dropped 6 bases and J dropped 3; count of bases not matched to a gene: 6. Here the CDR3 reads CASTRTSGSIYNEQFF. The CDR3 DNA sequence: TGTGCCAGCACCAGGACTAGCGGGAGTATCTACAATGAGCAGTTCTTC.